Listed below are T cell receptor beta chains from one sample, sequenced in a study of regulatory T cells in long-lasting Graves disease. Using its own MiXCR run on the multiplex PCR reads, TCRdb lists one record per CDR3 protein. The data show hundreds of thousands of distinct CDR3 sequences, about 16% seen once. The same sample was also used in a study of T cells in Graves' hyperthyroidism and ophthalmopathy.

Sequences were derived from peripheral blood mononuclear cells (PBMCs), sampled at new diagnosis, from a patient treated with antithyroid drugs. These receptors were taken from a woman aged 35 to 60 with Graves disease. Both conserved end residues are part of each CDR3. D genes are given only for firm matches. Clone size is stated in some rows and not others, as once, few, many or a class when expanded.

d_call clone_size j_call v_call cdr3_aa cdr3_nt
- - TRBJ2-6 TRBV5-5 CASSLQGGSVIGANVLTF TGTGCCAGCAGCTTGCAAGGGGGGAGCGTGATTGGGGCCAACGTCCTGACTTTC
- many TRBJ1-5 TRBV6-1 CASSPDWGQPQHF TGTGCCAGCAGTCCGGACTGGGGTCAGCCCCAGCATTTT
TRBD1 - TRBJ2-5 TRBV6-2/TRBV6-3 CATGTGMETQYF TGTGCCACCGGGACAGGGATGGAGACCCAGTACTTC
- - TRBJ1-1 TRBV25-1 CASSAGTYSSEAFF TGTGCCAGCAGCGCCGGGACATACTCTTCTGAAGCTTTCTTT
TRBD1 - TRBJ1-2 TRBV9 CASSGRTGEGYTF TGTGCCAGCAGCGGAAGGACAGGGGAGGGCTACACCTTC
- - TRBJ1-1 TRBV19 CASSITAGGLNTEAFF TGTGCCAGTAGTATCACCGCCGGGGGTTTGAACACTGAAGCTTTCTTT
TRBD1 - TRBJ2-2 TRBV6-2/TRBV6-3 CASSYPGGTNTGELFF TGTGCCAGCAGTTACCCAGGGGGCACGAACACCGGGGAGCTGTTTTTT
- few TRBJ1-2 TRBV15 CATSRFPADYGYTF TGTGCCACCAGCAGGTTTCCAGCGGACTATGGCTACACCTTC
TRBD2 many TRBJ2-1 TRBV18 CASSREKAGNNEQFF TGTGCCAGCTCACGGGAAAAAGCGGGGAACAATGAGCAGTTCTTC
- few TRBJ2-2 TRBV9 CASSVSWDTGELFF TGTGCCAGCAGCGTCTCCTGGGACACCGGGGAGCTGTTTTTT
TRBD1 many TRBJ2-3 TRBV2 CASSDSDRGTDTQYF TGTGCCAGCAGTGATAGTGACAGGGGCACAGATACGCAGTATTTT
TRBD1 - TRBJ2-1 TRBV7-3 CASSRVGQGGNEQFF TGTGCCAGCTCAAGAGTGGGACAGGGAGGCAATGAGCAGTTCTTC
- many TRBJ1-5 TRBV10-3 CAIRGRSNQPQHF TGTGCCATCAGGGGACGAAGCAATCAGCCCCAGCATTTT
- many TRBJ1-3 TRBV3-1 CASSQGVSSGNTIYF TGTGCCAGCAGCCAAGGAGTGAGCTCTGGAAACACCATATATTTT
- many TRBJ1-2 TRBV12-3/TRBV12-4 CASSEAHLLWEGYTF TGTGCCAGCAGTGAAGCGCACCTACTCTGGGAAGGCTACACCTTC
- many TRBJ2-6 TRBV2 CASSDEEVPGANVLTF TGTGCCAGCAGTGACGAGGAGGTCCCTGGGGCCAACGTCCTGACTTTC
- few TRBJ1-2 TRBV27 CASSLGLGNYGYTF TGTGCCAGCAGTTTGGGGCTGGGTAACTATGGCTACACCTTC
TRBD1 many TRBJ1-2 TRBV12-3/TRBV12-4 CASRGQSGSYGYTF TGTGCCAGCAGGGGACAGAGTGGAAGCTATGGCTACACCTTC
- many TRBJ2-2 TRBV11-3 CASSLVDELFF TGTGCCAGCAGCTTAGTGGACGAGCTGTTTTTT
TRBD1 once TRBJ2-1 TRBV19 CASSTGTGGTYNEQFF TGTGCCAGTAGTACCGGGACAGGGGGGACTTACAATGAGCAGTTCTTC
- few TRBJ1-1 TRBV19 CASSRDSFEAFF TGTGCCAGTAGCCGGGACTCTTTTGAAGCTTTCTTT
- few TRBJ1-2 TRBV4-1 CASSHPAGADSYGYTF TGCGCCAGCAGCCATCCAGCTGGGGCGGATAGCTATGGCTACACCTTC
- many TRBJ2-7 TRBV30 CAWSVTGSYEQYF TGTGCCTGGAGTGTAACTGGTTCCTACGAGCAGTACTTC
- - TRBJ1-4 TRBV19 CASSTGATNEKLFF TGTGCCAGTAGTACCGGAGCAACTAATGAAAAACTGTTTTTT
- many TRBJ1-5 TRBV30 CAWSVGWTGQPQHF TGTGCCTGGAGTGTAGGCTGGACGGGTCAGCCCCAGCATTTT
- many TRBJ1-1 TRBV2 CASSVREAFF TGTGCCAGCAGCGTGCGAGAAGCTTTCTTT
- - TRBJ2-1 TRBV14 CASSQAPSEQFF TGTGCCAGCAGCCAAGCCCCTAGTGAGCAGTTCTTC
TRBD1 - TRBJ1-1 TRBV6-1 CASRINRGTEAFF TGTGCCAGCAGAATCAACAGGGGTACTGAAGCTTTCTTT
- - TRBJ1-4 TRBV6-1 CASSSGTSLGEKLFF TGTGCCAGCAGTAGTGGGACGTCCCTAGGGGAAAAACTGTTTTTT
TRBD2 many TRBJ2-2 TRBV27 CASRAGLAVGELFF TGTGCCAGCCGAGCTGGACTAGCGGTTGGGGAGCTGTTTTTT
- many TRBJ1-2 TRBV3-1 CASSQDAGGSYGYTF TGTGCCAGCAGCCAAGATGCGGGTGGGTCCTATGGCTACACCTTC
- - TRBJ2-7 TRBV7-2 CASSLNPGSYEQYF TGTGCCAGCAGCTTGAACCCGGGGTCCTACGAGCAGTACTTC
- few TRBJ2-7 TRBV7-9 CASSSGHPYEQYF TGTGCCAGCAGCTCGGGACATCCATACGAGCAGTACTTC
- - TRBJ2-1 TRBV4-2 CASSHPPPRDEQFF TGTGCCAGCAGCCATCCCCCTCCGCGGGATGAGCAGTTCTTC
TRBD1 - TRBJ2-7 TRBV15 CATSTRQGSSYEQYF TGTGCCACCAGCACTAGACAGGGGAGCTCCTACGAGCAGTACTTC
- - TRBJ2-3 TRBV5-6 CASSSYGGGTDTQYF TGTGCCAGCAGCTCGTACGGGGGCGGCACAGATACGCAGTATTTT
- - TRBJ2-1 TRBV18 CASSPLWRFDNEQFF TGTGCCAGCTCACCATTGTGGCGGTTCGACAATGAGCAGTTCTTC
- many TRBJ1-1 TRBV30 CALNGGNTEAFF TGTGCCCTGAACGGAGGAAACACTGAAGCTTTCTTT
- - TRBJ2-4 TRBV12-3/TRBV12-4 CASSSEGNIQYF TGTGCCAGCAGTTCGGAGGGGAACATTCAGTACTTC
- many TRBJ1-4 TRBV6-2/TRBV6-3 CASREQGLNEKLFF TGTGCCAGCAGGGAACAGGGACTGAATGAAAAACTGTTTTTT
TRBD1 few TRBJ1-6 TRBV4-1 CASSLKPGQGESPLHF TGCGCCAGCAGCCTTAAACCGGGACAGGGGGAATCACCCCTCCACTTT
TRBD1 few TRBJ1-6 TRBV5-1 CASSSTGDSPLHF TGCGCCAGCAGCTCAACAGGGGATTCACCCCTCCACTTT
- few TRBJ2-2 TRBV6-1 CASTLGGRGTGELFF TGTGCCAGCACCCTTGGGGGGAGAGGGACCGGGGAGCTGTTTTTT
TRBD1 few TRBJ1-3 TRBV29-1 CSVEWDSPSGNTIYF TGCAGCGTTGAATGGGACAGCCCCTCTGGAAACACCATATATTTT
TRBD1 - TRBJ2-2 TRBV9 CASSVPRGTGNTGELFF TGTGCCAGCAGCGTCCCTCGGGGGACAGGGAACACCGGGGAGCTGTTTTTT
- few TRBJ2-2 TRBV19 CAIRLGTGELFF TGTGCCATCCGTCTCGGCACCGGGGAGCTGTTTTTT
- few TRBJ2-1 TRBV5-1 CASKQFPAGGYNEQFF TGCGCCAGCAAGCAATTCCCGGCGGGTGGCTACAATGAGCAGTTCTTC
- many TRBJ2-3 TRBV6-1 CASSLFGGDTQYF TGTGCCAGCAGTCTCTTTGGGGGGGATACGCAGTATTTT
- - TRBJ1-6 TRBV6-2/TRBV6-3 CASSAQSNSPLHF TGTGCCAGCAGTGCACAGTCGAATTCACCCCTCCACTTT
- - TRBJ1-1 TRBV15 CATSRDRGRATEAFF TGTGCCACCAGCAGAGATCGAGGGAGGGCCACTGAAGCTTTCTTT
- few TRBJ1-2 TRBV10-3 CAIGQVSYGYTF TGTGCCATCGGGCAAGTTAGCTATGGCTACACCTTC
- many TRBJ1-2 TRBV11-2 CASSPPSATRIGYTF TGTGCCAGCAGCCCCCCGAGTGCGACACGGATCGGCTACACCTTC